The 16 T cell receptor beta chains below come from one sample, sequenced in a study of T cells in tuberculosis. The protocol was immunoSEQ multiplex PCR, while the TCRdb copy is restricted to in-frame clones and leaves out a portion. The sample holds 25,000 to 35,000 clones, around 95% seen once. The specimen sequenced was PBMCs. The receptors were gathered from a donor under 30 with latent tuberculosis or without tuberculosis infection.

This chain connects TRBV7-2 to TRBJ1-4; D is undetermined. CDR1 and CDR2 (germline): SGHTA, FQGNSA. This CDR3 is 16 amino acids long. With 5 bases removed from V and 4 bases from J, the gap between germline ends came to 17 bases. The DNA of the CDR3 is TGTGCCAGCAGCCAACGAACCAGGTTTCGTAATGAAAAACTGTTTTTT. It specifies CASSQRTRFRNEKLFF.

In this sample, this clone turned up once. V and J are TRBV5-4 and TRBJ2-5, with D possibly TRBD1 on 6 matching bases. Germline values: CDR1 SGHNT, CDR2 YYREEE (reference sequence). The CDR3 covers 14 residues. V shed 3 bases and J shed 2 bases, with 11 bases lying between them. The CDR3 DNA is TGTGCCAGCAGCTCACAGGGTAGTCAAGAGACCCAGTACTTC. Residues: CASSSQGSQETQYF.

The chain uses TRBV5-1 and TRBJ2-6; no definite D call. The CDR3 loop spans 16 amino acids. V was shortened by 3 bases and J by 1 base, with 11 bases between the two germline ends. Germline CDR1 reads SGHRS; CDR2 reads YFSETQ. CDR3 DNA: TGCGCCAGCAGCTCAGCGCTGTGGTCTGGGGCCAACGTCCTGACTTTC. Translation: CASSSALWSGANVLTF.

V and J are TRBV4-1 and TRBJ1-2; TRBD1 matches 8 bases. V trimming: 1 base; J trimming: 4 bases; junction bases outside the gene matches: 5. CDR3 length: 15 residues. Germline V lookup: CDR1 MGHRA, CDR2 YSYEKL. The CDR3 sequence: CASSQGGTGPYGYTF. In nucleotides, the CDR3 is TGCGCCAGCAGCCAAGGGGGGACAGGCCCCTATGGCTACACCTTC.

The chain uses TRBV5-1 and TRBJ1-1; possible D gene TRBD1, 6 bases. Germline loops: CDR1 SGHRS, CDR2 YFSETQ. Trimming left V 1 base short and J 4 bases short, with 8 bases between. The length of the CDR3 is 13 residues. CDR3 in amino acids: CASSLQGGTEAFF. In DNA, the CDR3 is TGCGCCAGCAGCTTGCAAGGGGGCACTGAAGCTTTCTTT.

The genes are TRBV7-9 and TRBJ2-1; TRBD2 aligns across 12 bases. V lost 5 bases and J lost 4; bases outside the gene matches: 3. The CDR3 contains 15 residues. CDR1 SEHNR and CDR2 FQNEAQ come from the germline V gene (reference sequence). This chain's CDR3 is CASSPTSGGYNEQFF. The DNA of the CDR3 is TGTGCCAGCAGCCCCACTAGCGGGGGGTACAATGAGCAGTTCTTC.

This chain connects TRBV15 to TRBJ1-2; D remains unclear. V was clipped by 1 base and J by 4 bases, with 13 bases between them. Germline V gives CDR1 LNHNV, CDR2 YYDKDF (reference sequence). This CDR3 spans 15 amino acids. The CDR3 sequence: CATSRVATRFYGYTF. For the CDR3, the DNA is TGTGCCACCAGCAGAGTCGCGACAAGATTCTATGGCTACACCTTC. The full variable domain, rest sourced from reference TRBV15 and TRBJ1-2, is DAMVIQNPRYQVTQFGKPVTLSCSQTLNHNVMYWYQQKSSQAPKLLFHYYDKDFNNEADTPDNFQSRRPNTSFCFLDIRSPGLGDTAMYLCATSRVATRFYGYTFGSGTRLTVV.

This chain uses TRBV5-1 with TRBJ2-1, with D maybe TRBD2 (6 bases). Germline V gene sequence: CDR1 SGHRS, CDR2 YFSETQ. The CDR3 sequence is 10 residues long. This CDR3 is CGILANEQFF. CDR3 coding DNA: TGCGGGATACTAGCAAATGAGCAGTTCTTC.

This clone was observed once. The V gene is TRBV19, the J gene TRBJ2-3, with 13 bases matching TRBD2. Germline V gene data show CDR1 as LNHDA and CDR2 as SQIVND (reference sequence). The CDR3 sequence is 16 residues long. J lost 8 bases, V lost 9 bases, and 14 bases had no gene match. The DNA of the CDR3 is TGTGCCAGACTGACTAGCGGGGGGCCTTGTTCGTTTACGCAGTATTTT. Amino acids: CARLTSGGPCSFTQYF.

A single count supports this clone. The rearrangement uses TRBV6-5 and TRBJ1-1, with D perhaps matching TRBD1 (6 bases). CDR3 size: 14 residues. Germline values: CDR1 MNHEY, CDR2 SVGAGI. V lost 2 bases, J lost 8 bases, and 15 bases lay in between. The CDR3 here is CASSYIAGGMEAFF. The DNA of the CDR3 is TGTGCCAGCAGTTACATCGCGGGGGGCATGGAAGCTTTCTTT.

The V call is TRBV10-2, the J call TRBJ2-1; maybe TRBD2 (5 bases). Trimming stripped 9 bases from V and 4 bases from J, with 13 bases between. Germline V gene sequence: CDR1 WSHSY, CDR2 SAAADI. The CDR3 consists of 13 residues. CDR3 protein: CASRRGNYNEQFF. The CDR3 DNA reads TGCGCCAGTCGTAGAGGGAATTACAATGAGCAGTTCTTC.

This chain links TRBV19 with TRBJ1-1; a possible D gene is TRBD1 (5 bases). This CDR3 contains 16 residues. Germline V gene data show CDR1 as LNHDA and CDR2 as SQIVND (reference sequence). V was pared by 1 base and J by 0 bases, with 12 bases between. CDR3 loop: CASSIAAGPLNTEAFF. The DNA of the CDR3 is TGTGCCAGTAGTATAGCGGCAGGGCCTCTGAACACTGAAGCTTTCTTT. The full variable domain, its missing parts supplied by reference TRBV19 and TRBJ1-1, is DGGITQSPKYLFRKEGQNVTLSCEQNLNHDAMYWYRQDPGQGLRLIYYSQIVNDFQKGDIAEGYSVSREKKESFPLTVTSAQKNPTAFYLCASSIAAGPLNTEAFFGQGTRLTVV.

This clone was seen a few times. The rearrangement links TRBV7-8 to TRBJ2-7; 7 nucleotides agree with TRBD2. V was clipped by 5 bases and J by 1 base; unmatched bases: 8. This CDR3 is built from 15 residues. Germline CDR1 SGHVS, CDR2 FQNEAQ. CDR3 sequence: CASSRYRDYSYEQYF. The CDR3, as DNA: TGTGCCAGCAGCAGGTATCGGGACTATTCCTACGAGCAGTACTTC.

This rearrangement joins TRBV4-1 to TRBJ2-2; 7 bases agree with TRBD2. V dropped 1 base and J dropped 4; count of bases not matched to a gene: 6. CDR1 is MGHRA, CDR2 YSYEKL, per germline. The CDR3 runs 16 residues. The CDR3 here is CASSQVLGRTTGELFF. CDR3 sequence (DNA): TGCGCCAGCAGCCAAGTTCTCGGGAGGACCACCGGGGAGCTGTTTTTT.

V usage is TRBV5-6 and J usage is TRBJ2-5, with TRBD1 identical over 12 bases. This CDR3 has 15 amino acids. V dropped 3 bases and J dropped 5; count of bases not matched to a gene: 5. Germline V lookup: CDR1 SGHDT, CDR2 YYEEEE. The CDR3 region is CASSWRGQGAETQYF. The CDR3 coding sequence is TGTGCCAGCAGCTGGCGGGGACAGGGGGCTGAGACCCAGTACTTC.

The rearrangement joins TRBV13 to TRBJ2-3; 11 bases agree with TRBD1. The CDR3 contains 14 residues. With V trimmed by 5 bases and J by 6 bases, 4 bases remained unmatched. Germline loops: CDR1 PRHDT, CDR2 FYEKMQ (reference sequence). As DNA, the CDR3 is TGTGCCAGCAGCGGACAGGGGGCAGGGGATACGCAGTATTTT. It translates to CASSGQGAGDTQYF.